This T cell receptor beta chain was identified during a study of blood T cells in healthy people across ages (dated by TCRdb to the mid-2010s). Regarding the study in general: In model experiments, roughly one uniquely barcoded TCR beta cDNA molecule per two T cells was captured by template switching. For two donors (one aged 18 to 29 and one aged 80 or older), the study analyzed two additional independent replicas of 1 million unique cDNA reads from the same blood draw. Using deep sequencing normalized with unique cDNA molecular identifiers, the study measured how TCR beta repertoire diversity changes with age. Donors were grouped into four age groups: young (average roughly 15 years), middle-aged (about 38), aged (approximately 58) and long-lived (approximately 81).

The CDR3 has 18 amino acids, counting the end cysteine and phenylalanine. The kept DNA is CDR3 alone, 54 bases in frame from the first base. V is shortened by 2 bases, J by 2 bases, and the region joining them spans 21 bases. CDR1 and CDR2 are drawn from the germline V gene (reference sequence): SEHNR, FQNEAQ. This clonotype has just a few counts. Its antigen is currently not known. Base-call qualities are not available, and no considerably larger clone is one nucleotide away. On the study overall, not on this receptor specifically: Because profiling used bulk unsorted PBMCs, naive and antigen-experienced compartments could not be compared conclusively. Because donor CMV infection status was unknown, age-related changes in expanded clonotypes were potentially confounded. A strong correlation was found between observed TCR beta diversity and the percentage of naive T cells measured by flow cytometry. Observed TCR beta diversity per million T cells fell roughly linearly with age, and a significant reduction was already apparent by age about 43. Estimates of total diversity from one million sequenced T cells were regarded as lower bounds and underestimates. Compared with the aged group, more naive CD4+ T cells, fewer expanded clones and increased TCR diversity were shown by the long-lived group, suggesting age selection.

Receptor libraries were prepared by 5' RACE. Data came from an Illumina HiSeq 2500. A second PCR of about 6 to 12 cycles was performed with a sample-barcoded 5' primer and a J-beta primer mix. Each TCR beta cDNA molecule received a unique molecular identifier from a template-switch 5' adaptor carrying 12 random nucleotides. At least 2.5 million CDR3-containing paired-end reads were obtained from each sample. The Mint cDNA synthesis kit, primed by a TRBC-specific oligonucleotide, was used to synthesize first-strand cDNA from all RNA. After uracil-DNA glycosylase treatment, a first 18-cycle PCR used universal primers M1SS and BC2_uni_R on all cDNA. The authors processed their data as follows. For normalization, 1 million high-quality reads were randomly selected from each sample, with every read carrying a distinct molecular identifier. Reads sharing molecular identifiers were discarded rather than binned into consensus sequences. MiTCR, run with a Q25 quality threshold and the strictest error-elimination algorithm, handled CDR3 identification, clonotype clustering and error correction. A nonparametric unseen species model using Euler transformation provided a lower-bound estimate of total TCR beta diversity. TCRdb trimmed the raw reads at Q25, called clones with MiXCR and kept productive beta chains. All rows with the same CDR3 protein become a single entry with the most common DNA and genes. The V and J calls and clone size come from TCRdb's table, not from the authors' own analysis. This sample comprises roughly 1,100,000 distinct CDR3 sequences, about 23% of them detected only once. The ten largest account for less than 0.75% of the sample.

The 39 donors, aged 6 to 90 years, were systemically healthy Caucasian individuals from Russia. Each donor gave about 9.7 milliliters of peripheral blood, drawn into EDTA-treated Vacutainer tubes. Ficoll-Paque density-gradient centrifugation was used to isolate PBMCs, with at least 6.5 million per sample. Trizol reagent was used to extract total RNA from PBMCs, with at least 6 micrograms per sample. For every donor, an aliquot of PBMCs went through flow cytometry to measure the percentages of naive CD45RAhigh/CD27high T cells. This same sample was also part of a study on T cells of mothers and their children. The second study, in turn, reports: Nine systemically healthy Caucasian individuals, comprising three mothers and their six children, were included as donors. cDNA synthesis consumed the entire amount of extracted RNA, loaded at approximately 1.6 ug RNA in each 15 ul reaction. In the second PCR, the M1S primer introduced both the sample barcodes and 2-4 random nucleotides. Over 8.5 million TCR beta CDR3 reads came from each mother, compared with some 3.1 million reads from each child. Thymic selection similarly shapes TCR recombination output in related and unrelated pairs, with minor effect from inherited differences. Related mother-child pairs always showed normalized repertoire overlap that was slightly higher than in unrelated mother-child pairs, though the difference was never significant. With a sensitivity of about 100 clones per million clonotypes, no persistent microchimeric T cell clones were detected. To look for features that set related mother-child pairs apart from unrelated individuals, the researchers ran deep NGS to compare the TCR beta repertoires of mothers and children. On average, the children were roughly 12 +/- 4 years old, while the mothers were about 37 +/- 4 years old. Libraries were sequenced on Illumina HiSeq 2000 with 100+100 nt paired-end reads after adapter ligation with NEBNext reagents. To avoid cross-contamination, the mother libraries and the child libraries were prepared a month apart and sequenced in separate runs. Between roughly 450,000 and 2,000,000 distinct TCR beta clonotypes were identified per donor. Naive TCR beta clonotypes were estimated from low-frequency clonotypes matched to each donor's FACS-determined naive share, without sorting.

The rearrangement combines TRBV7-9 with TRBJ1-2; the D gene assignment is ambiguous. Sequenced: blood. The sequence derives from a girl aged 2-9 years in good health. The CDR3 corresponds to CASSLCCPDLLGNYGYTF. The nucleotide sequence reads TGTGCCAGCAGCTTATGCTGTCCAGACCTACTAGGGAACTATGGCTACACCTTC.